What follows is one T cell receptor (beta chain) and its context. Its antigen is unidentified. Vbeta (60) and Jbeta (13) primers were used in the PCR. TCRdb's copy holds only in-frame clones and misses some; the assay was immunoSEQ multiplex PCR. The profile shows about 150,000 clones, 75% to 85% of them singletons. V was shortened by 7 bases and J by 2 bases, with 12 bases between the two germline ends. The CDR3 length is 13 residues. Germline V lookup: CDR1 SGHRS, CDR2 YFSETQ. The record originates from a study of cytomegalovirus exposure and HLA in healthy donors. General study results and limits: For most TCR beta V segments, an earlier analysis put the productive rate at about 90% or about 30% of the time. Immune exposure information comprised only CMV serostatus.

Sequencing used PBMCs. The chain links TRBV5-1 to TRBJ2-5; D is possibly TRBD2 (6 bases). The source of this sequence is a female donor in good health and CMV-seropositive. This CDR3 reads CASRYGTQETQYF. Written as DNA, the CDR3 is TGCGCCAGCCGCTACGGGACTCAAGAGACCCAGTACTTC.